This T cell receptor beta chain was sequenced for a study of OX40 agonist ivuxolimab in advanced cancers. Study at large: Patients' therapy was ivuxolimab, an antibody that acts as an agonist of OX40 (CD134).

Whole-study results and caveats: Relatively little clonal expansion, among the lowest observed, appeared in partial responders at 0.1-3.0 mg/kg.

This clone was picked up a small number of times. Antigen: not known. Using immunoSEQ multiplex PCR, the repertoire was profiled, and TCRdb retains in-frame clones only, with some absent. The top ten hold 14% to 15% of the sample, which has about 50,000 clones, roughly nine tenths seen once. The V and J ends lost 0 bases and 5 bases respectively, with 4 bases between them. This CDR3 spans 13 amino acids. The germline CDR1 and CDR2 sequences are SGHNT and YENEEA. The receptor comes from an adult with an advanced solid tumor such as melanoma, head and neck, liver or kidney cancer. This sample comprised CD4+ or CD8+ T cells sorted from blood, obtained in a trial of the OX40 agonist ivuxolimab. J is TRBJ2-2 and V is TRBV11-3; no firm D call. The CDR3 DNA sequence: TGTGCCAGCAGCTTAGACAGGACCGGGGAGCTGTTTTTT. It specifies CASSLDRTGELFF.